These T cell receptor beta chains were read from a single sample in a study of neurological immune-mediated disorders. TCRdb analysed the 5' RACE reads with MiXCR anew, one entry per CDR3 protein. The sample carries tens of thousands of distinct CDR3 sequences, 4% to 6% recorded once. Specimen: PBMCs. The receptors derive from a young man with multiple sclerosis. Both conserved end residues are part of each CDR3. The D gene is left open where the match is weak. Clone size is given for some rows only: seen once, a few or many times, or a class if the clone is expanded.

TRBD2	TRBJ2-3	-	TRBV20-1	TGCAGTGCTAGAACCCACGGGGGGGCTTCAACAGATACGCAGTATTTT	CSARTHGGASTDTQYF
-	TRBJ1-4	many	TRBV7-9	TGTGCCAGCCTTAGACAGGAGAATGAAAAACTGTTTTTT	CASLRQENEKLFF
-	TRBJ1-2	many	TRBV5-1	TGCGCCAGCGGCCCGAATAACAGGGCTCGCTATGGCTACACCTTC	CASGPNNRARYGYTF
TRBD2	TRBJ2-1	many	TRBV7-2	TGTGCCAGCAGCTTAGCGCTTGCGGGAGGGGCTAATGAGCAGTTCTTC	CASSLALAGGANEQFF
TRBD1	TRBJ2-1	many	TRBV29-1	TGCAGCGTGGCATCCGGGACAGTCTACAATGAGCAGTTCTTC	CSVASGTVYNEQFF
TRBD1	TRBJ2-7	many	TRBV24-1	TGTGCCACCAGTGATTCAGGGGGACGGTCCTACGAGCAGTACTTC	CATSDSGGRSYEQYF
-	TRBJ1-2	few	TRBV20-1	TGCAGTGCTGAAAAAGAGCTCTATGGCTACACCTTC	CSAEKELYGYTF
-	TRBJ2-1	many	TRBV7-8	TGTGCCAGCAGCTTAGCGGGGGGTTACAATGAGCAGTTCTTC	CASSLAGGYNEQFF
-	TRBJ1-5	many	TRBV20-1	TGCAGTGCTAGAAAGGCCAGCAATCAGCCCCAGCATTTT	CSARKASNQPQHF
-	TRBJ2-4	many	TRBV3-1	TGTGCCAGCAGCCCCGGGACTTCGTCTATTCAGTACTTC	CASSPGTSSIQYF
-	TRBJ2-3	many	TRBV7-8	TGCGCCAGCAGCTATAGCTCCCTCGGGAATACGCAGTATTTT	CASSYSSLGNTQYF
-	TRBJ1-5	many	TRBV6-5	TGTGCCAGCAGTCCCAGCTTCTCCCTAGATCAGCCCCAGCATTTT	CASSPSFSLDQPQHF
-	TRBJ1-2	-	TRBV6-5	TGTGCCAGCAGTTCCTCCGCGGGAGGCTCTGGGTATGGCTACACCTTC	CASSSSAGGSGYGYTF
-	TRBJ2-5	many	TRBV7-9	TGTGCCAGCAGCTCCTGGGCCGGGGGCGGAGAGACCCAGTACTTC	CASSSWAGGGETQYF
TRBD2	TRBJ2-7	many	TRBV20-1	TGCAGTGCTAGAGATATCGGAGCGGGAGGGAAGGGCGAGCAGTACTTC	CSARDIGAGGKGEQYF
-	TRBJ1-1	many	TRBV27	TGTGCCAGCAGTCCCGGCGGGACGGAGATGAACACTGAAGCTTTCTTT	CASSPGGTEMNTEAFF
TRBD1	TRBJ2-1	many	TRBV20-1	TGCAGTGCTAGAGGTGACGGGACAGCCCTCTCCTACAATGAGCAGTTCTTC	CSARGDGTALSYNEQFF
-	TRBJ2-5	many	TRBV11-2	TGTGCCAGCAGCTTAGACAGGGGTAGGGAAGAGACCCAGTACTTC	CASSLDRGREETQYF